This entry concerns a single T cell receptor beta chain. The data were taken from a study of early stage breast cancer tumors. Looked up from germline, CDR1 is SGHNT and CDR2 is YYREEE (reference sequence). Trimming removed 0 bases from V and 4 bases from J, with 14 bases in between. The CDR3 is made up of 15 amino acids. Repertoires were generated with immunoSEQ multiplex PCR, while TCRdb's copy carries only in-frame clones and drops some. Of under 75,000 clones listed, 60% to 85% are singletons. This chain connects TRBV5-4 to TRBJ2-7; the D gene is possibly TRBD2 (5 bases). Sequenced sample: blood. The TCR sequence derives from a person aged 25 to 45 with breast cancer. CDR3 coding DNA: TGTGCCAGCAGCTTGGGACTCCGAGGGTTGTACGAGCAGTACTTC. This gives the protein CASSLGLRGLYEQYF. The whole variable domain, remainder taken from reference TRBV5-4 and TRBJ2-7, is ETGVTQSPTHLIKTRGQQVTLRCSSQSGHNTVSWYQQALGQGPQFIFQYYREEENGRGNFPPRFSGLQFPNYSSELNVNALELDDSALYLCASSLGLRGLYEQYFGPGTRLTVT.